The T cell receptor beta chain described here comes from a study of identical twins. With regard to this clonotype: Its antigen is not known.

Study-wide points: Low generation probability was overrepresented in out-of-frame alpha sequences shared by twins. Insertions were reduced in abundant cord blood beta clonotypes but not in memory repertoires.

TCRdb re-analysed the 5' RACE reads in MiXCR, keeping a single row per CDR3 protein. The sample has 700,000 to 950,000 distinct CDR3 sequences; around 12% are singletons. Between the trimmed V and J ends, which lost 5 bases and 6 bases, there was a span of 18 bases. The CDR3 contains 15 residues. Germline V gene sequence: CDR1 SGHRS, CDR2 YFSETQ. This sample was also put to use in a study of yellow fever vaccine responses in identical twins.

Specimen: PBMCs. V is TRBV5-1 and J is TRBJ2-1; D may match TRBD1 or TRBD2 (5 bases each). The TCR comes from a woman younger than 30 in good health. The CDR3 DNA sequence: TGCGCCAGCAGGACCATCGGGACCAACCCCAATGAGCAGTTCTTC. Protein product: CASRTIGTNPNEQFF. The full variable domain, rest sourced from reference TRBV5-1 and TRBJ2-1, is KAGVTQTPRYLIKTRGQQVTLSCSPISGHRSVSWYQQTPGQGLQFLFEYFSETQRNKGNFPGRFSGRQFSNSRSEMNVSTLELGDSALYLCASRTIGTNPNEQFFGPGTRLTVL.